These 20 T cell receptor beta chains share one sample of origin, sequenced in a study of regulatory T cells in long-lasting Graves disease. Assembly of TCR beta libraries relied on iRepertoire HTBI primers together with Arm-PCR of CDR3 regions. TCRdb processed the multiplex PCR reads anew with MiXCR; each CDR3 protein has one entry. The data contain 300,000 to 400,000 distinct CDR3 sequences, over 15% of them seen just once; the ten biggest clones take up 25% to 30%. The time point is: newly diagnosed GD, antithyroid drugs for less than 3 months. The authors made the TCR library using RNA they extracted from PBMCs. These data were likewise used in another study, on T cells in Graves' hyperthyroidism and ophthalmopathy.

This specimen consisted of peripheral blood mononuclear cells (PBMCs), obtained at new diagnosis, from a patient treated with antithyroid drugs. Receptor source: a man between 35 and 55 years old with Graves disease.

About this clonotype itself: Given a much more abundant clone one base away, this may be a read error. V is TRBV2 and J is TRBJ1-4; D perhaps matches TRBD1 (5 bases). The V end lost 5 bases, the J end lost 7 bases, and 14 bases lay between the germline ends. Germline CDR1 reads SNHLY; CDR2 reads FYNNEI. The CDR3 has 14 residues. CDR3 loop: CASSRDTGREKLFF. In nucleotides, the CDR3 is TGTGCCAGCAGTCGCGACACGGGGCGTGAAAAACTGTTTTTT. Using reference TRBV2 and TRBJ1-4 for the parts outside the CDR3, the full variable domain is EPEVTQTPSHQVTQMGQEVILRCVPISNHLYFYWYRQILGQKVEFLVSFYNNEISEKSEIFDDQFSVERPDGSNFTLKIRSTKLEDSAMYFCASSRDTGREKLFFGSGTQLSVL.

The CDR3, as DNA: TGTGCCAGCAGTTACGCCCTGGAATCATCTTACTACGAGCAGTACTTC. Encoded protein: CASSYALESSYYEQYF. The chain recombines TRBV6-2 or TRBV6-3 with TRBJ2-7, with unresolved D. Germline CDR1 is MNHEY and CDR2 is SVGEGT. Trimming stripped 2 bases from V and 3 bases from J, with 17 bases between. This CDR3 has 16 amino acids.

Only a few counts were recorded for this clonotype. The genes are TRBV9 and TRBJ1-6, with 10 bases that match TRBD1. J was trimmed by 10 bases and V by 4 bases; bases with no gene match: 8. This CDR3 spans 15 amino acids. Germline loops: CDR1 SGDLS, CDR2 YYNGEE. The CDR3 nucleotides are TGTGCCAGCAGCTATCTTGGGACAGGGGTCTCACCCCTCCACTTT. Translation: CASSYLGTGVSPLHF.

This clonotype came up many times. CDR3 sequence (DNA): TGTGCCAGCAGCCTCGGGACAGGGTTCTATGGCTACACCTTC. Amino acids: CASSLGTGFYGYTF. The V gene is TRBV11-1, the J gene TRBJ1-2; 9 bases align to TRBD1. Germline V CDR1 and CDR2: SGHAT, FQDESV (reference sequence). The CDR3 is 14 amino acids. Germline trimming cut 5 bases from V and 4 bases from J; bases unmatched to any gene: 5.

The chain combines TRBV10-3 with TRBJ1-1; TRBD1 might be the D (5 bases). The germline CDR1 and CDR2 sequences are ENHRY and SYGVKD. This CDR3 contains 13 residues. Trimming left V 0 bases short and J 6 bases short, with 8 bases between. CDR3 DNA sequence: TGTGCCATCAGTGAGTCGTGGGGCGCTGAAGCTTTCTTT. Protein sequence: CAISESWGAEAFF.

There are many counts of this clonotype. V and J are TRBV11-3 and TRBJ2-2; 11 nucleotides align to TRBD1. Germline trimming cut 2 bases from V and 7 bases from J; bases unmatched to any gene: 9. Per the germline V gene, CDR1 is SGHNT and CDR2 is YENEEA. The CDR3 length is 17 residues. Here the CDR3 DNA reads TGTGCCAGCAGCTTAACTGGTTGGACAGGGGGCAACGGGGAGCTGTTTTTT. As protein: CASSLTGWTGGNGELFF.

The chain recombines TRBV6-2 or TRBV6-3 with TRBJ1-4; 7 bases fit TRBD1. V lost 4 bases to trimming and J lost 4 bases; unmatched junction nucleotides: 3. From germline, CDR1 is MNHEY and CDR2 SVGEGT. The CDR3 is made up of 14 amino acids. The DNA of the CDR3 is TGTGCCAGCAGTTTAACAGGGGATAATGAAAAACTGTTTTTT. It is translated as CASSLTGDNEKLFF.

This clonotype was found many times. The CDR3 DNA follows: TGCGCCAGCAGCCAATATCGACTAGCGGGGGCCTACGAGCAGTACTTC. Protein: CASSQYRLAGAYEQYF. This chain connects TRBV4-1 to TRBJ2-7; 12 positions agree with TRBD2. CDR1 MGHRA and CDR2 YSYEKL come from the germline V gene. CDR3 length: 16 residues. V was pared by 2 bases and J by 2 bases, with 4 bases of the junction left unmatched.

This clonotype was detected ten times or more. The chain uses TRBV12-3 or TRBV12-4 and TRBJ2-3; D call uncertain. The CDR3 has 12 residues. Trimming cost V 7 bases and J 4 bases, with 9 bases left between them. The CDR3 is CASTLDADTQYF. In DNA, the CDR3 is TGTGCCAGCACCCTGGATGCAGATACGCAGTATTTT.

The sample holds many counts of this clonotype. For the CDR3, the DNA is TGTGCCAGCTCACTAGCGACAGGGTCGTACACTGAAGCTTTCTTT. Encoded protein: CASSLATGSYTEAFF. This chain uses TRBV18 with TRBJ1-1, with TRBD1 matching over 7 bases. Unmatched junction bases numbered 8, after V lost 4 bases and J lost 3 bases. This CDR3 region has 15 residues. Germline values: CDR1 KGHSH, CDR2 LQKENI.

Ten or more counts support this clonotype. V and J are TRBV28 and TRBJ2-5; 12 positions match TRBD2. This CDR3 is 17 amino acids long. V gave up 5 bases and J gave up 2 bases; unmatched junction bases: 9. Germline V gives CDR1 MDHEN, CDR2 SYDVKM. This chain's CDR3 is CASSLLAGGDPQETQYF. CDR3 DNA sequence: TGTGCCAGCAGTCTACTAGCGGGGGGAGATCCTCAAGAGACCCAGTACTTC.

At least ten counts were recorded for this clonotype. The chain has TRBV24-1 and TRBJ2-1; 9 bases fit TRBD2. Germline CDR1 and CDR2: KGHDR and SFDVKD. The V gene end was trimmed by 11 bases and the J gene end by 3 bases; junction bases not matched to a gene: 4. This CDR3 is 13 amino acids long. The CDR3 coding sequence is TGTGCCATCAGCGGGGGGATCTACAATGAGCAGTTCTTC. Translated: CAISGGIYNEQFF.

The chain recombines TRBV10-3 with TRBJ2-3; no clear D gene. Germline V CDR1 and CDR2: ENHRY, SYGVKD. V gave up 0 bases and J gave up 1 base, with 11 bases separating them. This CDR3 region has 16 residues. The CDR3 DNA follows: TGTGCCATCAGTGAGTCGATTGGGCAAGGCACAGATACGCAGTATTTT. Its translation is CAISESIGQGTDTQYF.

This clonotype was counted a few times. In DNA, the CDR3 is TGTGCCAGCAGTGGGACAGGGTGGGGAAATCAGCCCCAGCATTTT. Its protein is CASSGTGWGNQPQHF. The rearrangement joins TRBV2 to TRBJ1-5, with 8 bases matching TRBD1. The CDR3 is 15 amino acids. V lost 4 bases and J lost 4; bases outside the gene matches: 6. Per germline, CDR1 SNHLY and CDR2 FYNNEI.

This clonotype has ten or more counts. The chain recombines TRBV7-9 with TRBJ2-7; possibly TRBD1 for D (5 bases). The CDR3 length is 14 residues. V gave up 4 bases and J gave up 2 bases, with 12 bases separating them. Germline V gene sequence: CDR1 SEHNR, CDR2 FQNEAQ (reference sequence). The CDR3, as DNA: TGTGCCAGCAGCTCAGGTGGGGCTACCTACGAGCAGTACTTC. As protein: CASSSGGATYEQYF.

This clonotype was observed many times. V and J are TRBV28 and TRBJ2-7; 9 bases line up with TRBD2. Trimming at V came to 3 bases and at J to 3 bases, leaving 3 bases not matched to a gene. The CDR3 totals 14 residues. CDR1 and CDR2 from the germline V gene are MDHEN and SYDVKM. CDR3 loop: CASSLAGGVYEQYF. Written as DNA, the CDR3 is TGTGCCAGCAGTTTGGCGGGGGGGGTCTACGAGCAGTACTTC.

This clonotype was counted at least ten times. The chain carries TRBV2 and TRBJ1-6; a weak D match, TRBD1 (5 bases). Germline-derived CDR1 and CDR2 are SNHLY and FYNNEI. This CDR3 is 13 amino acids long. Trimming shortened V by 7 bases and J by 10 bases, and 14 bases separated the two germline ends. The CDR3 spells CASNGRVESPLHF. The CDR3 DNA reads TGTGCCAGCAACGGCAGGGTGGAGTCACCCCTCCACTTT.

The chain recombines TRBV12-3 or TRBV12-4 with TRBJ2-7, with a weak D call TRBD1 (5 bases). The CDR3 runs 16 residues. V gave up 5 bases and J gave up 2 bases, with 19 bases separating them. Written as DNA, the CDR3 is TGTGCCAGCAGTGACCTATCCGACAGAATGCCCTACGAGCAGTACTTC. Its translation is CASSDLSDRMPYEQYF.

This sequence joins TRBV4-1 and TRBJ2-2, with 10 bases fitting TRBD2. The trim removed 1 base at V and 5 bases at J, leaving 10 bases unmatched. The V gene's germline CDR1 is MGHRA and CDR2 YSYEKL. The CDR3 totals 18 residues. The CDR3 nucleotides read TGCGCCAGCAGCCAAGTTCCCAGAGCGGGGGGGTATACCGGGGAGCTGTTTTTT. Residues: CASSQVPRAGGYTGELFF.

This sequence joins TRBV24-1 and TRBJ2-2; D may correspond to TRBD1 or TRBD2 (5 bases each). The V end lost 3 bases, the J end lost 5 bases, and 12 bases lay between the germline ends. The CDR3 sequence is 15 residues long. Germline V gene lookup returns CDR1 KGHDR and CDR2 SFDVKD. CDR3 sequence: CATSDTGRRTGELFF. In DNA form, the CDR3 reads TGTGCCACCAGTGATACGGGACGGAGGACCGGGGAGCTGTTTTTT.